The entry that follows covers one TCR beta chain sequence. The antigen is undetermined. Profiled with immunoSEQ multiplex PCR; TCRdb holds only in-frame clones, not every one. The profile shows tens of thousands of clones, 70% to 90% of them singletons. V lost 7 bases and J 4 bases, leaving 16 bases between the germline ends. The CDR3 is 14 amino acids. Germline CDR1 is SGHTA and CDR2 is FQGNSA. The entry originates in a study of radiotherapy plus CTLA-4 blockade in lung cancer. Study-level information: Among enrolled patients, 15% to 20% responded and 25% to 35% achieved disease control.

Findings of the study overall: Dynamics of early blood T cell clones, together with interferon-beta, were reportedly the best predictors of response. Clones derived from tumor TCRs expanded in blood after radiotherapy plus ipilimumab.

The material was peripheral blood, obtained from a patient treated with radiotherapy plus ipilimumab. This chain links TRBV7-2 with TRBJ1-1; D is possibly TRBD1 (6 bases). The receptor was isolated from a human donor with non-small cell lung cancer whose response to radiotherapy plus ipilimumab could not be evaluated. The CDR3 sequence is CASTRGGAGTEAFF. The CDR3 coding sequence is TGTGCCAGCACCCGAGGGGGGGCTGGCACTGAAGCTTTCTTT.